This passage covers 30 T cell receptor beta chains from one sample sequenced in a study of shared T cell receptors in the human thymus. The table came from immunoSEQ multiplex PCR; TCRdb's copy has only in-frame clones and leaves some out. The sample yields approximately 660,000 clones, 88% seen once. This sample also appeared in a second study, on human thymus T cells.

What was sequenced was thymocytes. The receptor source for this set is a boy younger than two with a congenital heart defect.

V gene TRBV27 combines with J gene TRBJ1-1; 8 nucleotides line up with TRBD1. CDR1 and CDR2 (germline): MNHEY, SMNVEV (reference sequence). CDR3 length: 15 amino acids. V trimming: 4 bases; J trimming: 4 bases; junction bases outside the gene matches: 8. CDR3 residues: CASSSKDRDCTEAFF. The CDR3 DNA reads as TGTGCCAGCAGTTCAAAGGACAGGGATTGCACTGAAGCTTTCTTT.

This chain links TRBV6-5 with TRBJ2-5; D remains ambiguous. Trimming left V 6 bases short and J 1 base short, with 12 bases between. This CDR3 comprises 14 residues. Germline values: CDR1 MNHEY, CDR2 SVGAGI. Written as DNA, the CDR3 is TGTGCCAGCAGCCCACGTATAGCCCAAGAGACCCAGTACTTC. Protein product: CASSPRIAQETQYF.

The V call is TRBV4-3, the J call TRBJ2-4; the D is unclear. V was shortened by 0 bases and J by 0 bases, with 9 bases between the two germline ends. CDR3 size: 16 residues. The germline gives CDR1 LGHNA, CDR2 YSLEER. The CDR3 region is CASSQDLPLAKNIQYF. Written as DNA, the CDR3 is TGCGCCAGCAGCCAAGACCTACCGCTAGCCAAAAACATTCAGTACTTC.

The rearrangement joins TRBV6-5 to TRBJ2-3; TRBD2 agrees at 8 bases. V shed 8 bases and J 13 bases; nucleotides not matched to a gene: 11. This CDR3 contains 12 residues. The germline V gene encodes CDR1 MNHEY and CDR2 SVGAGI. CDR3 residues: CASGLAGLFEYF. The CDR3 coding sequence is TGTGCCAGCGGGCTAGCGGGCCTCTTCGAGTATTTT.

CDR3 DNA sequence: TGTGCCAGCAGTTGCCCCGGACAGGGAGAGAACGAGCAGTACTTC. It is translated as CASSCPGQGENEQYF. This sequence joins TRBV6-5 and TRBJ2-7; 8 bases are shared with TRBD1. Germline V gene sequence: CDR1 MNHEY, CDR2 SVGAGI. J lost 5 bases, V lost 4 bases, and 10 bases had no gene match. This CDR3 comprises 15 residues.

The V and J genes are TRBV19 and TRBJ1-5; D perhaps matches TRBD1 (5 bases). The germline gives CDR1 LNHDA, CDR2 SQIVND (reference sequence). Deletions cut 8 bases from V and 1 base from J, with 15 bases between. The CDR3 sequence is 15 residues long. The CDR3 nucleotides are TGTGCCAGTCTCCGGGAGGGGAGGAGCAATCAGCCCCAGCATTTT. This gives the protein CASLREGRSNQPQHF.

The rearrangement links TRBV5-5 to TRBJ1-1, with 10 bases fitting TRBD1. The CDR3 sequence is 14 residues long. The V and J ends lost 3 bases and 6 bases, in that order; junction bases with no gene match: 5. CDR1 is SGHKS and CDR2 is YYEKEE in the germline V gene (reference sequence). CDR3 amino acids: CASSSTGGRSEAFF. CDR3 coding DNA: TGTGCCAGCAGCTCGACAGGGGGCCGGTCTGAAGCTTTCTTT.

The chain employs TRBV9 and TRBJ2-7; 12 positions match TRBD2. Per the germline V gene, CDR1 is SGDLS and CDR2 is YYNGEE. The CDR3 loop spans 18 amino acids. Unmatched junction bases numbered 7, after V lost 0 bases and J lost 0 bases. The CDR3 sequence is CASSVESLAGGSSYEQYF. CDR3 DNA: TGTGCCAGCAGCGTAGAGTCCCTAGCGGGAGGGAGCTCCTACGAGCAGTACTTC.

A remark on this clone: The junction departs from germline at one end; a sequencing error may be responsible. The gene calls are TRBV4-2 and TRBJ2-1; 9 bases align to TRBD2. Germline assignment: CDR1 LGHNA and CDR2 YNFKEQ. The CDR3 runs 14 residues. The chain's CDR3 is CASSQDRGTSKLVF. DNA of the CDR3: TGTGCCAGCAGCCAAGATCGAGGGACTAGCAAGCTGGTCTTC.

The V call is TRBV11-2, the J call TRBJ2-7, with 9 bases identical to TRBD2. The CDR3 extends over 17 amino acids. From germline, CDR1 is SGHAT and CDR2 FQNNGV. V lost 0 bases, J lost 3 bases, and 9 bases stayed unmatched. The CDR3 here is CASSLEDPSGVYYEQYF. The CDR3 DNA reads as TGTGCCAGCAGCTTAGAGGACCCTAGCGGGGTTTACTACGAGCAGTACTTC. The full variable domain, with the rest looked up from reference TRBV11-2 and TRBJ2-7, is EAGVAQSPRYKIIEKRQSVAFWCNPISGHATLYWYQQILGQGPKLLIQFQNNGVVDDSQLPKDRFSAERLKGVDSTLKIQPAKLEDSAVYLCASSLEDPSGVYYEQYFGPGTRLTVT.

CDR3 in DNA: TGTGCCAGCAGTGTGACAGGCAACTATGGCTACACCTTC. Translated: CASSVTGNYGYTF. V is TRBV2 and J is TRBJ1-2, with D possibly TRBD1 on 6 matching bases. Between the trimmed V and J ends, which lost 4 bases and 2 bases, there was a span of 8 bases. Looked up from germline, CDR1 is SNHLY and CDR2 is FYNNEI. The CDR3 loop spans 13 amino acids.

The CDR3 is CASSASSGSATGELFF. CDR3 coding DNA: TGTGCCAGCAGCGCCTCTAGCGGGAGCGCTACCGGGGAGCTGTTTTTT. This rearrangement joins TRBV9 to TRBJ2-2; TRBD2 agrees at 10 bases. Germline values: CDR1 SGDLS, CDR2 YYNGEE. This CDR3 has 16 residues. The J segment lost 5 bases and the V segment lost 3 bases, leaving 7 bases of the junction unmatched.

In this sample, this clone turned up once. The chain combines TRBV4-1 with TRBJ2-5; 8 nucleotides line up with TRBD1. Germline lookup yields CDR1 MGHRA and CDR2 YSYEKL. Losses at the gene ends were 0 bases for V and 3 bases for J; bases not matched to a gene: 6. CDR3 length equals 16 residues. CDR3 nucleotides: TGCGCCAGCAGCCAAGATTCCGGACAGGGAGAAGAGACCCAGTACTTC. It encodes CASSQDSGQGEETQYF.

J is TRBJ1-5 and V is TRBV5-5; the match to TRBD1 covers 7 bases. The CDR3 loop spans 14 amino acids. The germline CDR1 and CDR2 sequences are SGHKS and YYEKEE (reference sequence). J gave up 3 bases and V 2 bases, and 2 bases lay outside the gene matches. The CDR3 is CASSLDRDNQPQHF. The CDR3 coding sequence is TGTGCCAGCAGCTTAGACAGGGACAATCAGCCCCAGCATTTT.

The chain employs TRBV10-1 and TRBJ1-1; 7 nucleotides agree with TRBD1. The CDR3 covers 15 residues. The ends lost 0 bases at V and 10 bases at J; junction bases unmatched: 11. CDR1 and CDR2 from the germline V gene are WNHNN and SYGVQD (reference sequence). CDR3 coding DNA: TGCGCCAGCAGTGAGTCCCAGGACAGGCGACTGGGAGCTTTCTTT. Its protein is CASSESQDRRLGAFF.

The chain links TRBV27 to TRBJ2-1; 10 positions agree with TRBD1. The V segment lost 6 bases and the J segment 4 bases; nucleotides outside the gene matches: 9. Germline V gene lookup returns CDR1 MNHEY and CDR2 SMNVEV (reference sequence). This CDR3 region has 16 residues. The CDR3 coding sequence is TGTGCCAGCAGGGAGGGACAGGGGAGTTGGTACAATGAGCAGTTCTTC. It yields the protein CASREGQGSWYNEQFF.

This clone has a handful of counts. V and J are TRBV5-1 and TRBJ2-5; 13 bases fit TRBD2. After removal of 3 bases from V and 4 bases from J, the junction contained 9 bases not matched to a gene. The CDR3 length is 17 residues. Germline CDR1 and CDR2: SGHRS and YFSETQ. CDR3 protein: CASSSLTSGRFSETQYF. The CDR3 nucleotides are TGCGCCAGCAGCTCGTTGACTAGCGGGAGGTTTTCAGAGACCCAGTACTTC.

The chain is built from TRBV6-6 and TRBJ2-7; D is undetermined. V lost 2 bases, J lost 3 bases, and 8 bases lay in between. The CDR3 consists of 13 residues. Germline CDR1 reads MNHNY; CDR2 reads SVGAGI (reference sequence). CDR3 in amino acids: CASSYESDYEQYF. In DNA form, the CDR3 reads TGTGCCAGCAGTTACGAGTCCGACTACGAGCAGTACTTC.

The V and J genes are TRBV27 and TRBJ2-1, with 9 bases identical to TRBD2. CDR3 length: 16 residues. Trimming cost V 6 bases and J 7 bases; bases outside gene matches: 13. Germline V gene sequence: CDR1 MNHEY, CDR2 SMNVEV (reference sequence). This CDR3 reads CASSLGRAGGPNEQFF. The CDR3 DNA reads TGTGCCAGCAGCCTGGGGCGGGCGGGAGGGCCGAATGAGCAGTTCTTC.

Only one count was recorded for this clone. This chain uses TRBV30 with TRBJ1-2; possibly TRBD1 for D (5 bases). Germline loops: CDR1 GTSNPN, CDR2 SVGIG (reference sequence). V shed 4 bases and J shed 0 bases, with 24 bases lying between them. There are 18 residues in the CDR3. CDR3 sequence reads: CAWIFSTPSQATNYGYTF. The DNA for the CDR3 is TGTGCCTGGATCTTTTCGACGCCCTCACAGGCCACTAACTATGGCTACACCTTC.

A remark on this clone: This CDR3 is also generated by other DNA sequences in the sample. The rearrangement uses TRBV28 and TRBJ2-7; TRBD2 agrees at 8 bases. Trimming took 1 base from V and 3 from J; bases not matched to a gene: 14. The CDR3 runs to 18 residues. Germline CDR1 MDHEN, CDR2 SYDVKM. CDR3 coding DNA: TGTGCCAGCAGTTTATACCTCCCCCGACTAGCGAAAGGCTACGAGCAGTACTTC. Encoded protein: CASSLYLPRLAKGYEQYF.

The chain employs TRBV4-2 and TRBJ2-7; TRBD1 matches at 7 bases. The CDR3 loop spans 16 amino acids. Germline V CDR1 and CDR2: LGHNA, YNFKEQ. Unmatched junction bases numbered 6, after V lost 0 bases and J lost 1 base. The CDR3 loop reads CASSQDLRGLSYEQYF. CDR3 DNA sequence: TGTGCCAGCAGCCAAGATCTTAGGGGGCTGTCCTACGAGCAGTACTTC.

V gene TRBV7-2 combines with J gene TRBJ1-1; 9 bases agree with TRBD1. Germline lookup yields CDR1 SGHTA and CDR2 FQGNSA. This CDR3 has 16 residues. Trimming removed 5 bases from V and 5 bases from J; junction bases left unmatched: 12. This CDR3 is CASSPRTGAPWTEAFF. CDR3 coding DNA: TGTGCCAGCAGCCCACGGACAGGGGCCCCGTGGACTGAAGCTTTCTTT. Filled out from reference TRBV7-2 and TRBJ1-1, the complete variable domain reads GAGVSQSPSNKVTEKGKDVELRCDPISGHTALYWYRQSLGQGLEFLIYFQGNSAPDKSGLPSDRFSAERTGGSVSTLTIQRTQQEDSAVYLCASSPRTGAPWTEAFFGQGTRLTVV.

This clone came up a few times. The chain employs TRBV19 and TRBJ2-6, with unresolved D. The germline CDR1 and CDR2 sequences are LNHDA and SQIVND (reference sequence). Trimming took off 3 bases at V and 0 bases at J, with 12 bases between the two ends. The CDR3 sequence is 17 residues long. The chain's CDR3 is CASSIHRYSSGANVLTF. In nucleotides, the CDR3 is TGTGCCAGTAGTATCCACAGATATAGCTCTGGGGCCAACGTCCTGACTTTC.

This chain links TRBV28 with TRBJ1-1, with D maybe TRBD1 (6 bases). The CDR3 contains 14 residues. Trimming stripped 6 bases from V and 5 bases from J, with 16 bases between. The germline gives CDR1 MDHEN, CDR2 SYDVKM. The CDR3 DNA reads TGTGCCAGCAGCCCCCGGGACACCAGGACTGAAGCTTTCTTT. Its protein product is CASSPRDTRTEAFF.

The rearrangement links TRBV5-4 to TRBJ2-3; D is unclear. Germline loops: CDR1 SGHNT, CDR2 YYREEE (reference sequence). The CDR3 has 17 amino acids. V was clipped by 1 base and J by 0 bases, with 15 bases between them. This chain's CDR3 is CASSLFRGFSSTDTQYF. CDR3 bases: TGTGCCAGCAGCTTGTTCCGAGGTTTCTCTAGCACAGATACGCAGTATTTT.

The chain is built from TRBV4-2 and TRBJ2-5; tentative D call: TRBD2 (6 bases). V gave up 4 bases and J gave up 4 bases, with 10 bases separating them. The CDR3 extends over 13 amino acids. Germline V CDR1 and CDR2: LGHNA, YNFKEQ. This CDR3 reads CASSPGTPETQYF. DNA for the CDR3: TGTGCCAGCAGCCCCGGGACTCCAGAGACCCAGTACTTC.

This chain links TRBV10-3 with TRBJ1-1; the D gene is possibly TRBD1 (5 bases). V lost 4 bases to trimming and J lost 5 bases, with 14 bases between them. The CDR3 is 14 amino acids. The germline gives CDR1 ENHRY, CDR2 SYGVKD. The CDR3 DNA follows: TGTGCCATCAGTGGGACACGGGGAGGGACTGAAGCTTTCTTT. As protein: CAISGTRGGTEAFF.

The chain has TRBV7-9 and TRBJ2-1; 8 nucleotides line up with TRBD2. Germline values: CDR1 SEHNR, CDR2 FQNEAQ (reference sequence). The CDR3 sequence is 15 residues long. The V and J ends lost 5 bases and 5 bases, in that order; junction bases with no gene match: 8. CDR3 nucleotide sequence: TGTGCCAGCAGCAAAACGGCACTAGCGGACAATGAGCAGTTCTTC. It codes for CASSKTALADNEQFF.

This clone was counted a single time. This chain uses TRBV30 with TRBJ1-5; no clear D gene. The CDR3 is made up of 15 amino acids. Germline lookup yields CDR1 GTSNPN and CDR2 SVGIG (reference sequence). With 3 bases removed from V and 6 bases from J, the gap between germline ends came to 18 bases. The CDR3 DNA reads TGTGCCTGGAGCCAGGCGCCCAGATCTGGTCAGCCCCAGCATTTT. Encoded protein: CAWSQAPRSGQPQHF.